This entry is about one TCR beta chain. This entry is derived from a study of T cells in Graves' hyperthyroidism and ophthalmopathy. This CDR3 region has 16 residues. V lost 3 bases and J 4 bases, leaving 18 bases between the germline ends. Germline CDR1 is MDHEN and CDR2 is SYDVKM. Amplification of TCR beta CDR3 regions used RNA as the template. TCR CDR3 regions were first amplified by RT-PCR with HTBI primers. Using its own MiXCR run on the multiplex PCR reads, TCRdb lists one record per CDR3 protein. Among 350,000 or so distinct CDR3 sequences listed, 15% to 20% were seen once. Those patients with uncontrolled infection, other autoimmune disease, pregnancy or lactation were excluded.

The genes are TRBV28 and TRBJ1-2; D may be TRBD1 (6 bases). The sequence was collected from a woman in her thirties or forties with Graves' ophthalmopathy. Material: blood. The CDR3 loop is CASSFRERQGIYGYTF. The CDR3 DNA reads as TGTGCCAGCAGTTTTCGGGAACGCCAGGGGATCTATGGCTACACCTTC.